This entry is about one TCR beta chain. These data belong to a study of T cell responses to AZD1222 COVID-19 vaccine. Sequenced by immunoSEQ multiplex PCR; TCRdb stores in-frame clones only, minus some. This sample has about 110,000 clones, with about 90% found just once. This TCR was sampled from an adult who received the AZD1222 COVID-19 vaccine. The sequenced sample was peripheral blood, obtained 28 days after the second AZD1222 dose.

CDR3 residues: CASSVADGSYGYTF. DNA for the CDR3: TGTGCCAGCAGCGTAGCTGATGGGTCCTATGGCTACACCTTC. The chain links TRBV9 to TRBJ1-2; the D is unclear. V was shortened by 0 bases and J by 4 bases, with 10 bases between the two germline ends. The CDR3 has 14 residues. The germline CDR1 and CDR2 sequences are SGDLS and YYNGEE.